This TCR beta chain originates from a study of cytomegalovirus exposure and HLA in healthy donors. Both 60 Vbeta primers and 13 Jbeta primers went into the PCR. The protocol was immunoSEQ multiplex PCR, while the TCRdb copy is restricted to in-frame clones and leaves out a portion. In the table there are about 140,000 clones, 80% of which are singletons. These donors, healthy bone marrow donors, were studied. The V and J ends lost 6 bases and 4 bases, in that order; junction bases with no gene match: 6. The CDR3 sequence is 14 residues long. Germline V lookup: CDR1 LNHDA, CDR2 SQIVND (reference sequence).

This sequence joins TRBV19 and TRBJ2-3; TRBD1 matches at 8 bases. The clonotype comes from a woman aged 40 to 49 in good health and CMV-seronegative. Sequencing was carried out using PBMCs. The CDR3 is CASRVQGEADTQYF. CDR3 sequence (DNA): TGTGCCAGTAGGGTACAGGGGGAGGCAGATACGCAGTATTTT.